Below are 7 T cell receptor beta chains sequenced from a single sample in a study of blood T cell repertoires in COVID-19. Method: immunoSEQ multiplex PCR; TCRdb's copy keeps in-frame clones and lacks some. The table lists approximately 240,000 clones, 85% of them singletons. Sequencing input: peripheral blood. These receptors came from a man over 45 who had recovered from COVID-19.

V usage is TRBV18 and J usage is TRBJ2-1; 10 nucleotides match TRBD2. The V gene end was trimmed by 3 bases and the J gene end by 7 bases; junction bases not matched to a gene: 0. Per the germline V gene, CDR1 is KGHSH and CDR2 is LQKENI. The CDR3 extends over 13 amino acids. For the CDR3, the DNA is TGTGCCAGCTCACCGGGACTAGCGAATGAGCAGTTCTTC. Its protein is CASSPGLANEQFF.

This clone was recorded once. The genes are TRBV5-4 and TRBJ2-7; 8 bases line up with TRBD1. The CDR3 contains 13 residues. V lost 4 bases and J lost 6; bases outside the gene matches: 6. Germline CDR1 and CDR2: SGHNT and YYREEE (reference sequence). The CDR3 DNA reads TGTGCCAGCAGCCAGGGACAGGCACCCGAGCAGTACTTC. Translation gives CASSQGQAPEQYF.

The chain uses TRBV10-2 and TRBJ1-4, with D perhaps matching TRBD1 (5 bases). The CDR3 spans 14 residues. V lost 4 bases and J 5 bases, leaving 11 bases between the germline ends. Germline-derived CDR1 and CDR2 are WSHSY and SAAADI. CDR3 residues: CASSVTDTNEKLFF. DNA of the CDR3: TGCGCCAGCAGTGTGACAGACACAAATGAAAAACTGTTTTTT.

The chain joins TRBV9 to TRBJ2-1; D is possibly TRBD2 (6 bases). Per the germline V gene, CDR1 is SGDLS and CDR2 is YYNGEE. The germline V and J ends were trimmed by 1 base and 6 bases, with 17 bases remaining between them. The CDR3 totals 16 residues. CDR3 protein: CASSVLGGTPSNEQFF. In nucleotides, the CDR3 is TGTGCCAGCAGCGTACTCGGCGGGACCCCTTCCAATGAGCAGTTCTTC.

This chain joins TRBV7-2 and TRBJ2-3, with D possibly being TRBD2 (6 bases). The length of the CDR3 is 14 residues. Trimming removed 3 bases from V and 6 bases from J, with 13 bases in between. Germline V gives CDR1 SGHTA, CDR2 FQGNSA. CDR3 sequence (DNA): TGTGCCAGCAGCTTGACTAGTTCCTGGGATACGCAGTATTTT. Residues: CASSLTSSWDTQYF.

J is TRBJ2-3 and V is TRBV18; D unresolved. The CDR3 contains 13 residues. Trimming removed 3 bases from V and 0 bases from J, with 4 bases in between. The germline CDR1 and CDR2 sequences are KGHSH and LQKENI. CDR3 coding DNA: TGTGCCAGCTCACCTCAGAGCACAGATACGCAGTATTTT. It encodes CASSPQSTDTQYF.

This rearrangement joins TRBV14 to TRBJ2-1; 7 bases are shared with TRBD1. This CDR3 region has 14 residues. Germline V gives CDR1 SGHDN, CDR2 FVKESK. J was trimmed by 1 base and V by 6 bases; bases with no gene match: 3. The CDR3 DNA reads as TGTGCCAGCAGGCGACAGGGTTCCTACAATGAGCAGTTCTTC. The encoded protein is CASRRQGSYNEQFF.